One sample yielded the 6 T cell receptor beta chains listed below, sequenced in a study of cytomegalovirus exposure and HLA in healthy donors. The PCR employed 60 Vbeta primers together with 13 Jbeta primers. TCRdb's copy holds only in-frame clones and misses some; the assay was immunoSEQ multiplex PCR. This sample has a few hundred thousand clones, with roughly 70% found just once. The specimen was PBMCs. Source of these receptors: a female donor in good health and CMV-seronegative.

J is TRBJ1-1 and V is TRBV5-5; TRBD1 aligns across 11 bases. The germline gives CDR1 SGHKS, CDR2 YYEKEE (reference sequence). The CDR3 is 14 amino acids. V shed 4 bases and J 5 bases; nucleotides not matched to a gene: 4. CDR3 nucleotide sequence: TGTGCCAGCAGCGACGGGACAGGGGGAACTGAAGCTTTCTTT. Translating it yields CASSDGTGGTEAFF.

CDR3 sequence: CASSLGLVSYNEQFF. The CDR3 nucleotides read TGCGCCAGCAGCTTGGGACTAGTCTCCTACAATGAGCAGTTCTTC. The rearrangement links TRBV5-1 to TRBJ2-1; possibly TRBD2 for D (6 bases). This CDR3 has 15 residues. V was trimmed by 0 bases and J by 0 bases, leaving 7 bases between them. From germline, CDR1 is SGHRS and CDR2 YFSETQ.

The chain couples TRBV28 to TRBJ1-2, with D possibly matching TRBD1 (6 bases). The germline gives CDR1 MDHEN, CDR2 SYDVKM. The length of the CDR3 is 12 residues. V was trimmed by 7 bases and J by 7 bases, leaving 13 bases between them. CDR3 region: CASISQGGGYTF. CDR3 nucleotide sequence: TGTGCCAGCATCTCCCAAGGGGGTGGCTACACCTTC.

V gene TRBV4-2 combines with J gene TRBJ2-5, with D perhaps TRBD2 (6 bases). The germline gives CDR1 LGHNA, CDR2 YNFKEQ. The ends were cut back, 1 base at V and 11 bases at J, with 20 bases in the middle. CDR3 size: 15 residues. CDR3 sequence reads: CASSQGLDSWGEQYF. CDR3 bases: TGTGCCAGCAGCCAAGGTCTAGACTCCTGGGGGGAGCAGTACTTC.

The chain employs TRBV5-5 and TRBJ2-7; D uncertain. The CDR3 length is 12 residues. Germline CDR1 SGHKS, CDR2 YYEKEE (reference sequence). The germline V and J ends were trimmed by 1 base and 2 bases, with 4 bases remaining between them. The chain's CDR3 is CASSLWPYEQYF. CDR3 nucleotide sequence: TGTGCCAGCAGCTTGTGGCCCTACGAGCAGTACTTC. Full variable domain (rest looked up from reference TRBV5-5 and TRBJ2-7): DAGVTQSPTHLIKTRGQQVTLRCSPISGHKSVSWYQQVLGQGPQFIFQYYEKEERGRGNFPDRFSARQFPNYSSELNVNALLLGDSALYLCASSLWPYEQYFGPGTRLTVT.

The CDR3 DNA reads TGTGCCAGCAGCTTTAGCGGGAGCCAACCCTACGAGCAGTACTTC. It yields the protein CASSFSGSQPYEQYF. The rearrangement uses TRBV7-2 and TRBJ2-5; 9 bases line up with TRBD2. Gene TRBJ2-7 matches the end of the DNA better, so the J call may be wrong. Germline loops: CDR1 SGHTA, CDR2 FQGNSA. This CDR3 is 15 amino acids long.